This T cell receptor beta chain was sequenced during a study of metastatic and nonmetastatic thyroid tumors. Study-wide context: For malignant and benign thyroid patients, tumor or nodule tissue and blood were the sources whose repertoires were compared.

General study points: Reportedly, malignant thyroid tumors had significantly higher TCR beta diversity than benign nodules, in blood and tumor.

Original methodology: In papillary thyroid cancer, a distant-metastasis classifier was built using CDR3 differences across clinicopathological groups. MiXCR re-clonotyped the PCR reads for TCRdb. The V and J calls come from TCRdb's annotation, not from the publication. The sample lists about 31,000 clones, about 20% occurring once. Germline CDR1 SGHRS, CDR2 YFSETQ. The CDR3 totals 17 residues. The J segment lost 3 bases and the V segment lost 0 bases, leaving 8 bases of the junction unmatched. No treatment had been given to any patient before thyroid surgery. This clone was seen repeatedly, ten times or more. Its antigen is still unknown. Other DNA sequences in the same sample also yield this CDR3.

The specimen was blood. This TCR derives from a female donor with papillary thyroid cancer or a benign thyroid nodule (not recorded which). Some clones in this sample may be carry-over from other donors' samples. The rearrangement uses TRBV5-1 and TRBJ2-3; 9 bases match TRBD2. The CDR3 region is CASSLALTSGLTDTQYF. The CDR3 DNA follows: TGCGCCAGCAGCTTGGCCCTAACTAGCGGGCTTACAGATACGCAGTATTTT.